These 20 T cell receptor beta chains were all obtained from the same sample, sequenced in a study of blood T cell repertoires in COVID-19. Data came from immunoSEQ multiplex PCR; TCRdb stores just in-frame clones and leaves some out. The table includes roughly 260,000 clones, 91% detected once. Sequencing input: PBMCs or T cells enriched from blood (not recorded which). The receptors shown here come from a human donor in a cohort exposed to, infected with or recovered from COVID-19 (not recorded which). The donor label of this sample is uncertain.

This clone was recorded once. The V gene is TRBV7-9, the J gene TRBJ1-5, with no clear D. The CDR3 consists of 13 residues. V was shortened by 7 bases and J by 6 bases, with 13 bases between the two germline ends. Germline values: CDR1 SEHNR, CDR2 FQNEAQ (reference sequence). Here the CDR3 reads CASTRGEGQPQHF. In DNA, the CDR3 is TGTGCCAGCACCCGGGGAGAGGGTCAGCCCCAGCATTTT. Full variable domain (rest looked up from reference TRBV7-9 and TRBJ1-5): DTGVSQNPRHKITKRGQNVTFRCDPISEHNRLYWYRQTLGQGPEFLTYFQNEAQLEKSRLLSDRFSAERPKGSFSTLEIQRTEQGDSAMYLCASTRGEGQPQHFGDGTRLSIL.

The chain has TRBV11-2 and TRBJ2-5; the D gene is possibly TRBD1 (6 bases). Germline-derived CDR1 and CDR2 are SGHAT and FQNNGV. This CDR3 region has 13 residues. V lost 4 bases to trimming and J lost 2 bases, with 8 bases between them. For the CDR3, the DNA is TGTGCCAGCAGCTATGGACAGCAAGAGACCCAGTACTTC. It specifies CASSYGQQETQYF.

This clone was observed a single time. V is TRBV27 and J is TRBJ1-3; D gene uncertain. The CDR3 has 15 amino acids. Trimming cost V 3 bases and J 0 bases, with 9 bases left between them. Germline-derived CDR1 and CDR2 are MNHEY and SMNVEV (reference sequence). CDR3 residues: CASSFSRDSGNTIYF. The CDR3 bases are TGTGCCAGCAGTTTTTCGAGGGACTCTGGAAACACCATATATTTT.

The rearrangement uses TRBV19 and TRBJ2-5, with D maybe TRBD2 (6 bases). The CDR3 contains 16 residues. The germline V gene encodes CDR1 LNHDA and CDR2 SQIVND (reference sequence). V dropped 0 bases and J dropped 4 bases, with 15 bases sitting between them. The CDR3, as DNA: TGTGCCAGTAGTATAGATCCACCGGGGCGGGGAGAGACCCAGTACTTC. Encoded protein: CASSIDPPGRGETQYF.

V is TRBV5-4 and J is TRBJ2-7, with D possibly being TRBD2 (7 bases). With 2 bases removed from V and 3 bases from J, the gap between germline ends came to 12 bases. The CDR3 spans 14 residues. Germline V lookup: CDR1 SGHNT, CDR2 YYREEE (reference sequence). The CDR3 bases are TGTGCCAGCAGCTTTCGGGGAGGGGGCTACGAGCAGTACTTC. Protein product: CASSFRGGGYEQYF. The whole variable domain, filled in from reference TRBV5-4 and TRBJ2-7, reads ETGVTQSPTHLIKTRGQQVTLRCSSQSGHNTVSWYQQALGQGPQFIFQYYREEENGRGNFPPRFSGLQFPNYSSELNVNALELDDSALYLCASSFRGGGYEQYFGPGTRLTVT.

The rearrangement links TRBV6-5 to TRBJ2-7, with D hard to call. The CDR3 spans 13 residues. From germline, CDR1 is MNHEY and CDR2 SVGAGI. V was clipped by 5 bases and J by 2 bases, with 10 bases between them. This CDR3 is CASSLSPAYEQYF. The DNA for the CDR3 is TGTGCCAGCAGTCTAAGCCCCGCCTACGAGCAGTACTTC.

This sequence joins TRBV27 and TRBJ1-1, with a tentative D call TRBD1 (5 bases). The V end was cut by 10 bases, the J end by 3 bases, with 15 bases between. CDR3 length: 13 amino acids. CDR1 and CDR2 from the germline V gene are MNHEY and SMNVEV (reference sequence). The CDR3 region has the DNA TGTGCCACCTATGACAGAATTTACACTGAAGCTTTCTTT. Residues: CATYDRIYTEAFF.

The J gene is TRBJ2-7, the V gene TRBV11-2; 8 positions match TRBD1. The CDR3 loop spans 17 amino acids. V shed 5 bases, J shed 0 bases, and the junction held 12 bases outside the gene matches. Looked up from germline, CDR1 is SGHAT and CDR2 is FQNNGV. The CDR3 DNA is TGTGCCAGCAGCGGACAGGGCCCAAGGCGAAGCTCCTACGAGCAGTACTTC. Protein sequence: CASSGQGPRRSSYEQYF.

The gene calls are TRBV5-4 and TRBJ2-1, with TRBD2 matching over 13 bases. Trimming took 0 bases from V and 1 from J; bases not matched to a gene: 1. CDR1 SGHNT and CDR2 YYREEE come from the germline V gene (reference sequence). This CDR3 contains 17 residues. The CDR3 spells CASSLGLAGGSYNEQFF. The CDR3 coding sequence is TGTGCCAGCAGCTTGGGACTAGCGGGGGGTTCCTACAATGAGCAGTTCTTC. The full variable domain, rest sourced from reference TRBV5-4 and TRBJ2-1, is ETGVTQSPTHLIKTRGQQVTLRCSSQSGHNTVSWYQQALGQGPQFIFQYYREEENGRGNFPPRFSGLQFPNYSSELNVNALELDDSALYLCASSLGLAGGSYNEQFFGPGTRLTVL.

The chain recombines TRBV5-1 with TRBJ1-2; possible D gene TRBD1, 5 bases. The CDR3 is 15 residues long. V was pared by 0 bases and J by 6 bases, with 15 bases between. Germline CDR1 and CDR2: SGHRS and YFSETQ. CDR3 nucleotides: TGCGCCAGCAGCTTGGATGCGGGGGGTAGCGATGGCTACACCTTC. It yields the protein CASSLDAGGSDGYTF.

The chain is built from TRBV6-1 and TRBJ2-3; 7 bases are a match to TRBD2. Looked up from germline, CDR1 is MNHNS and CDR2 is SASEGT. V was pared by 1 base and J by 2 bases, with 9 bases of the junction left unmatched. This CDR3 is 17 amino acids long. CDR3 loop: CASSEVSGGGITDTQYF. The DNA for the CDR3 is TGTGCCAGCAGTGAAGTGTCCGGCGGGGGTATCACAGATACGCAGTATTTT.

This chain connects TRBV7-9 to TRBJ2-3, with 11 positions matching TRBD1. The CDR3 is 12 amino acids. Unmatched junction bases numbered 2, after V lost 5 bases and J lost 10 bases. The germline V gene encodes CDR1 SEHNR and CDR2 FQNEAQ (reference sequence). The CDR3 sequence: CASSGQGAAQYF. In DNA form, the CDR3 reads TGTGCCAGCAGCGGACAGGGGGCCGCGCAGTATTTT. Variable domain in full (rest from reference TRBV7-9 and TRBJ2-3): DTGVSQNPRHKITKRGQNVTFRCDPISEHNRLYWYRQTLGQGPEFLTYFQNEAQLEKSRLLSDRFSAERPKGSFSTLEIQRTEQGDSAMYLCASSGQGAAQYFGPGTRLTVL.

The chain recombines TRBV3-1 (or the pseudogene TRBV3-2) with TRBJ1-3, with D perhaps matching TRBD1 (5 bases). The CDR3 is made up of 15 amino acids. Germline V lookup: CDR1 LGHDT, CDR2 YNNKEL (reference sequence). V was shortened by 4 bases and J by 0 bases, with 10 bases between the two germline ends. The CDR3 nucleotides are TGTGCCAGCAGCCCGCGGGGGGTCTCTGGAAACACCATATATTTT. This gives the protein CASSPRGVSGNTIYF.

The chain carries TRBV5-6 and TRBJ1-2, with a possible D match to TRBD1 (5 bases). V gave up 3 bases and J gave up 8 bases, with 11 bases separating them. This CDR3 has 12 amino acids. Germline V gene sequence: CDR1 SGHDT, CDR2 YYEEEE. The DNA of the CDR3 is TGTGCCAGCAGCTGGGGCTTAGGAGGCTACACCTTC. It encodes CASSWGLGGYTF.

This sequence joins TRBV28 and TRBJ2-7; 9 positions agree with TRBD1. Germline trimming cut 3 bases from V and 1 base from J; bases unmatched to any gene: 4. Per germline, CDR1 MDHEN and CDR2 SYDVKM. The CDR3 sequence is 15 residues long. The CDR3 here is CASSFLGQGSYEQYF. CDR3 in DNA: TGTGCCAGCAGTTTCCTGGGACAGGGTTCCTACGAGCAGTACTTC.

V is TRBV6-5 and J is TRBJ2-7, with 9 nucleotides matching TRBD2. J was trimmed by 4 bases and V by 6 bases; bases with no gene match: 4. The CDR3 length is 13 residues. Germline-derived CDR1 and CDR2 are MNHEY and SVGAGI. The chain's CDR3 is CASSRTSVYEQYF. CDR3 in DNA: TGTGCCAGCAGCCGGACTAGCGTTTACGAGCAGTACTTC.

The V gene is TRBV15, the J gene TRBJ2-3, with TRBD2 identical over 10 bases. Germline V gene data show CDR1 as LNHNV and CDR2 as YYDKDF (reference sequence). V trimming: 6 bases; J trimming: 7 bases; junction bases outside the gene matches: 10. This CDR3 region has 15 residues. CDR3 DNA sequence: TGTGCCACCAGGAGTGATAGCGGGGGGCGATATACGCAGTATTTT. It codes for CATRSDSGGRYTQYF.

This chain uses TRBV9 with TRBJ2-3; no definite D call. The length of the CDR3 is 15 residues. Germline V CDR1 and CDR2: SGDLS, YYNGEE. V lost 0 bases and J 2 bases, leaving 10 bases between the germline ends. The CDR3 nucleotides read TGTGCCAGCAGCGTAGACGGAGAACCCACAGATACGCAGTATTTT. It codes for CASSVDGEPTDTQYF.

This chain uses TRBV12-5 with TRBJ1-5, with D hard to call. Trimming left V 3 bases short and J 4 bases short, with 7 bases between. CDR1 is LGHNT, CDR2 FRNRAP, per germline. The CDR3 consists of 13 residues. In DNA form, the CDR3 reads TGTGCTAGTGGTTTAGAGGTTAATCAGCCCCAGCATTTT. This gives the protein CASGLEVNQPQHF.

The chain uses TRBV7-3 and TRBJ1-1; TRBD1 matches at 7 bases. Germline values: CDR1 SGHTA, CDR2 FQGTGA. The ends lost 6 bases at V and 1 base at J; junction bases unmatched: 8. The CDR3 spans 15 residues. The CDR3, as DNA: TGTGCCAGCAGTGAACTAGGGGGCCCGAACACTGAAGCTTTCTTT. Translating gives CASSELGGPNTEAFF.